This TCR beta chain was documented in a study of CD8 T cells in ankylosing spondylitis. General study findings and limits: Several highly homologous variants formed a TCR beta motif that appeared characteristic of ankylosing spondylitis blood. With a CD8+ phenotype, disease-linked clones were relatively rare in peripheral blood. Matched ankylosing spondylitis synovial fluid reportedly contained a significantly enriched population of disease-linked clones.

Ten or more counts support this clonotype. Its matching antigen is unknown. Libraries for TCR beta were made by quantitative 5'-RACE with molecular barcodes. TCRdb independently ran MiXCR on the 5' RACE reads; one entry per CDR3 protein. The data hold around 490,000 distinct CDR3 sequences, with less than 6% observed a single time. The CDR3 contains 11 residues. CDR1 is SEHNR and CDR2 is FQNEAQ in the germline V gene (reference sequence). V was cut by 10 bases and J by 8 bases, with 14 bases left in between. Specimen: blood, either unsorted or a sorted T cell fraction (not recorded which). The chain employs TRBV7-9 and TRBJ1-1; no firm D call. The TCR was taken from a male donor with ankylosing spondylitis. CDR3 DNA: TGTGCCAACTCCCGGGCGGAAGAAGCTTTCTTT. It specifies CANSRAEEAFF.